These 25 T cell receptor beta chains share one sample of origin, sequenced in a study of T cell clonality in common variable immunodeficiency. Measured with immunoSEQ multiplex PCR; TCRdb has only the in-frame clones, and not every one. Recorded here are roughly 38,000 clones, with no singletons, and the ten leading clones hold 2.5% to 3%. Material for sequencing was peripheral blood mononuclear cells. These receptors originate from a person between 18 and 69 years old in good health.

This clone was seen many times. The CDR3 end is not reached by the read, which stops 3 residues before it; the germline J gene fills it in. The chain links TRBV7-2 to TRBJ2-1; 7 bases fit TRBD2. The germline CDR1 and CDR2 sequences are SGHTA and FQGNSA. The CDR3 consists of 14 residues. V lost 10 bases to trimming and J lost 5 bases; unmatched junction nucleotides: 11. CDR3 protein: CATKAGTNNNEQFF. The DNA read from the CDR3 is TGTGCCACCAAAGCGGGAACCAATAACAATGAG.

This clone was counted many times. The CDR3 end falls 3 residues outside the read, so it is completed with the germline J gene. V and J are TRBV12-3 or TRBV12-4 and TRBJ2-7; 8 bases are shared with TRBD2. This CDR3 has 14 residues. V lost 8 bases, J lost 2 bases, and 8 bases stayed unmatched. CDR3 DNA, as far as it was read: TGTGCCAGCGCTAAGCGGGAGAGTACCTACGAG. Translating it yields CASAKRESTYE. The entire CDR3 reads CASAKRESTYEQYF.

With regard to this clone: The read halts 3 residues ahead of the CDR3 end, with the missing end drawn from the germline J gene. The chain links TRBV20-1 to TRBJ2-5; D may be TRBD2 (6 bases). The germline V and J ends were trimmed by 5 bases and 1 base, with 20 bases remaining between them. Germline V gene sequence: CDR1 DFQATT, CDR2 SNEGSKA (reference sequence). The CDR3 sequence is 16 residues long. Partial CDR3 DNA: TGCAGTGCTGGACGACTAGTCCGACTCCCCCAAGAGACC. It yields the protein CSAGRLVRLPQET. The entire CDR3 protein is CSAGRLVRLPQETQYF.

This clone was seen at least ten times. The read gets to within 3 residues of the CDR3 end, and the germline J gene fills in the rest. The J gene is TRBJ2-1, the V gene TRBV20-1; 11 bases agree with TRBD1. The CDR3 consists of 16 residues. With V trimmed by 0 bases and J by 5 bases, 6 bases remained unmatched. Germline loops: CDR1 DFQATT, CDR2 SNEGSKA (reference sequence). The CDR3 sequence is CSARDGQGARDNEQFF. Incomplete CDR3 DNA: TGCAGTGCTAGAGATGGACAGGGGGCTCGGGACAATGAG.

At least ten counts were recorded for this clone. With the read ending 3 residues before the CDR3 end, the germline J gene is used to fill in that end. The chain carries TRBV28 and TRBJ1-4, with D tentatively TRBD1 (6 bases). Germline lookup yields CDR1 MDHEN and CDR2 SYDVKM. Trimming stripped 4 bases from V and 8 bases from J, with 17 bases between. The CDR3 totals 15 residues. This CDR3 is CASSWGQGIVEKLFF. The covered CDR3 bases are TGTGCCAGCAGTTGGGGGCAGGGGATTGTCGAAAAA. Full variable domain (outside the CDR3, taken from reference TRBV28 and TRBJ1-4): DVKVTQSSRYLVKRTGEKVFLECVQDMDHENMFWYRQDPGLGLRLIYFSYDVKMKEKGDIPEGYSVSREKKERFSLILESASTNQTSMYLCASSWGQGIVEKLFFGSGTQLSVL.

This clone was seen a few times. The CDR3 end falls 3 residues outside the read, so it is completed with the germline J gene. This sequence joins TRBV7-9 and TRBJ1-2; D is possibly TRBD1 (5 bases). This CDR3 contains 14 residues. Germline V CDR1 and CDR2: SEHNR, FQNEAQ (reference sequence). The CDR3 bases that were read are TGTGCCAGCAGCTTAGGGGGGGGACCGGCGGTC. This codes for CASSLGGGPAV. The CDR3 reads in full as CASSLGGGPAVYTF.

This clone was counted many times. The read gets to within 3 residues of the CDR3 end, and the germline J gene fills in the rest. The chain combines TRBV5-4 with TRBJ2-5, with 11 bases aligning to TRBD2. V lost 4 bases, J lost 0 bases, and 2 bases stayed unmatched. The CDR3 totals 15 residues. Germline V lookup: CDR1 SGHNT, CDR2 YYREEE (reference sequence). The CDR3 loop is CASSRGLADQETQYF. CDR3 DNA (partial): TGTGCCAGCAGCAGGGGACTAGCGGACCAAGAGACC. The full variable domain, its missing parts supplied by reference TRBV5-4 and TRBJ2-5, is ETGVTQSPTHLIKTRGQQVTLRCSSQSGHNTVSWYQQALGQGPQFIFQYYREEENGRGNFPPRFSGLQFPNYSSELNVNALELDDSALYLCASSRGLADQETQYFGPGTRLLVL.

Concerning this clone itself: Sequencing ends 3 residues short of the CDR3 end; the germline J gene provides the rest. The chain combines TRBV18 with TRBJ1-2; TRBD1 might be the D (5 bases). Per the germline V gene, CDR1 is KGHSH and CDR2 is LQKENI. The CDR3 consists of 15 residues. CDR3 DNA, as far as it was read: TGTGCCAGCTCACCTGGGGCTAGCGGGTTCGATGAC. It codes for CASSPGASGFDD. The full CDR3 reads CASSPGASGFDDYTF.

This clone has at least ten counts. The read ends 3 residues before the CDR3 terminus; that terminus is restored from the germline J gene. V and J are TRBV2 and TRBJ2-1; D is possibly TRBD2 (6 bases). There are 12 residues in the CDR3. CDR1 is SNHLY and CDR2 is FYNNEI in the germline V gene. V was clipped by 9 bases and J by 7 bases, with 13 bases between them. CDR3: CARSGVRNEQFF. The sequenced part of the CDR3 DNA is TGTGCCAGGTCGGGGGTAAGGAATGAG.

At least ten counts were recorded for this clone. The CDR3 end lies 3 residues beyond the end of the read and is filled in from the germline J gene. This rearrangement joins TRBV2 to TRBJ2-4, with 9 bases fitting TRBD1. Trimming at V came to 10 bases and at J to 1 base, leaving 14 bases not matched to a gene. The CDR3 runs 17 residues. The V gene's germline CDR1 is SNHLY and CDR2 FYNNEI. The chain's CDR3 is CATLHGTGLLAKNIQYF. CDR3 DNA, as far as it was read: TGTGCCACCCTACACGGGACAGGGTTGTTGGCCAAAAACATT.

CDR3 residues: CASSFLFSGEKGNEQFF. The sequenced CDR3 bases are TGTGCCAGCAGCTTCTTGTTTAGCGGGGAAAAAGGCAATGAG. The chain combines TRBV7-3 with TRBJ2-1; 8 nucleotides match TRBD2. The read comes to an end 3 residues before the CDR3 does, leaving the germline J gene to fill in the end. Germline V gives CDR1 SGHTA, CDR2 FQGTGA. CDR3 size: 17 residues. Trimming removed 3 bases from V and 6 bases from J; junction bases left unmatched: 13.

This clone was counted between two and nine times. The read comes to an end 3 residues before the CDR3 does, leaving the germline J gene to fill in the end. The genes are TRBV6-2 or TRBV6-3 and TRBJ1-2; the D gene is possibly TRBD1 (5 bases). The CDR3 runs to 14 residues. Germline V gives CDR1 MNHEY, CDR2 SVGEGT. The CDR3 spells CASSWGTSGGGYTF. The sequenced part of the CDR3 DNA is TGTGCCAGCAGTTGGGGGACTAGCGGAGGAGGC.

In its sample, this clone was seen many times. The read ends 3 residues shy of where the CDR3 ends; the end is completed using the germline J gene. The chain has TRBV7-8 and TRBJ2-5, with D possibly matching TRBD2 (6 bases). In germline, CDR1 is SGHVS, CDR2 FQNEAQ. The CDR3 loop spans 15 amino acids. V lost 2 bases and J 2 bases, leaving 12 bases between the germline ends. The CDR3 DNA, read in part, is TGTGCCAGCAGCTTATACGCTAGCGCACAAGAGACC. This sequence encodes CASSLYASAQET. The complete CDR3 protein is CASSLYASAQETQYF.

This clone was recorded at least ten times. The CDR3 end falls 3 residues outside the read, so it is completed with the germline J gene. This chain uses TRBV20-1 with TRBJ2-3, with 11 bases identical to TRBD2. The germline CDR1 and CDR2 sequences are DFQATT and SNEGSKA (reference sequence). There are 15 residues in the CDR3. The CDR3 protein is CSARVRTSGLETQYF. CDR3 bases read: TGCAGTGCTAGGGTCCGGACTAGCGGGCTAGAGACG.

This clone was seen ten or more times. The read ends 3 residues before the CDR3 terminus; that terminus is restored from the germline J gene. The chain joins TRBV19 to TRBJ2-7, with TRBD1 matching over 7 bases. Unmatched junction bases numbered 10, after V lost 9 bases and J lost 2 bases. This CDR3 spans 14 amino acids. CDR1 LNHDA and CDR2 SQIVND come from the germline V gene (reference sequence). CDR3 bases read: TGTGCCAGGGGCTGTGCCGGGACAGCCTACGAG. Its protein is CARGCAGTAYE. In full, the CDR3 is CARGCAGTAYEQYF.

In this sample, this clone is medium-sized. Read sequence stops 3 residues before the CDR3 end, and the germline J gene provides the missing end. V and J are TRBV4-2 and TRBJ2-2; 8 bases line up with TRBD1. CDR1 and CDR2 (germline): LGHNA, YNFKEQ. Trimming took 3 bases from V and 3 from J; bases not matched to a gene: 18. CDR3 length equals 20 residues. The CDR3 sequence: CASSHRRGQATMQDTGELFF. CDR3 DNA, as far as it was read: TGTGCCAGCAGCCACCGGAGGGGACAGGCAACCATGCAAGACACCGGGGAG.

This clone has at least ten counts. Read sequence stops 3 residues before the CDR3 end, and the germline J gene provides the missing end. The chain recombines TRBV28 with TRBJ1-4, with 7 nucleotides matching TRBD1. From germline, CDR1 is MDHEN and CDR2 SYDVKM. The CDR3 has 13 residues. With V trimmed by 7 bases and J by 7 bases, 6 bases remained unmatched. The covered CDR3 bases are TGTGCCAGCACCAGACAGGGTACTGAAAAA. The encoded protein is CASTRQGTEK. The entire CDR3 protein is CASTRQGTEKLFF.

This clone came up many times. CDR3 in amino acids: CSVWTSGDYEQYF. The sequenced part of the CDR3 DNA is TGCAGCGTTTGGACTAGCGGGGACTACGAG. The V call is TRBV29-1, the J call TRBJ2-7, with 12 bases that match TRBD2. The missing CDR3 end, 3 residues past where the read stops, is filled in from the germline J gene. Germline assignment: CDR1 SQVTM and CDR2 ANQGSEA. Trimming took 5 bases from V and 3 from J; bases not matched to a gene: 2. This CDR3 spans 13 amino acids.

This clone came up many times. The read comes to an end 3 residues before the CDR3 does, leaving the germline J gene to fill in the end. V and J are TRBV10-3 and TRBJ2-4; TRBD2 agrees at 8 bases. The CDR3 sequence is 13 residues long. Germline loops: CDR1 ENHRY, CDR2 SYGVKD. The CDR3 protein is CAISESGTSLQYF. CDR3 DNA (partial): TGTGCCATCAGTGAGTCCGGGACTAGTCTT.

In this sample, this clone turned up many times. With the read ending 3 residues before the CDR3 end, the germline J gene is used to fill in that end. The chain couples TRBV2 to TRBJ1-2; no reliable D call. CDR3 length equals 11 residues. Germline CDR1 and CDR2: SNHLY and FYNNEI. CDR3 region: CARSGRSGYTF. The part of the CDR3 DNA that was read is TGTGCCCGTTCGGGTCGTTCAGGC.

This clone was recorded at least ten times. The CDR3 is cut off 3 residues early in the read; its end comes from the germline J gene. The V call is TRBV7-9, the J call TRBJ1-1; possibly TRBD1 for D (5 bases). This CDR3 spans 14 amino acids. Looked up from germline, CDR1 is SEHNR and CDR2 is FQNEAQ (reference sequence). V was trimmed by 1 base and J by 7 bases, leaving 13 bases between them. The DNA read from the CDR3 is TGTGCCAGCAGCTTAGGGGGACTCTATGGTGAA. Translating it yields CASSLGGLYGE. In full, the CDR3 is CASSLGGLYGEAFF. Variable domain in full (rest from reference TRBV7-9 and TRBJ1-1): DTGVSQNPRHKITKRGQNVTFRCDPISEHNRLYWYRQTLGQGPEFLTYFQNEAQLEKSRLLSDRFSAERPKGSFSTLEIQRTEQGDSAMYLCASSLGGLYGEAFFGQGTRLTVV.

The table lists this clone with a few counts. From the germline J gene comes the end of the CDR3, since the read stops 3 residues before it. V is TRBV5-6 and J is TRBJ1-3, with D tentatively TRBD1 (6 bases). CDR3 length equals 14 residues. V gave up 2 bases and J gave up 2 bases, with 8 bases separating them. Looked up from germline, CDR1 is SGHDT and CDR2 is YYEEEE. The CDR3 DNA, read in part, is TGTGCCAGCAGCTTCCCAGGGGCTGGAAACACC. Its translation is CASSFPGAGNT. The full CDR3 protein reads CASSFPGAGNTIYF.

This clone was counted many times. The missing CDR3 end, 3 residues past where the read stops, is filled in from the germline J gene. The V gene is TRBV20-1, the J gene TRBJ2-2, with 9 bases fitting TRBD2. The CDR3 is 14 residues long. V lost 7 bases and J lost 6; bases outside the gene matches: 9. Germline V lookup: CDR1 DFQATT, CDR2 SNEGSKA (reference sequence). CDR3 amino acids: CSVPSGNSAGELFF. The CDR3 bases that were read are TGCAGTGTTCCTAGCGGGAATAGCGCCGGGGAG.

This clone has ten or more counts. The CDR3 protein is CASSRTGGNQPQHF. CDR3 DNA, as far as it was read: TGTGCCAGCAGTCGGACAGGGGGCAATCAGCCC. The chain carries TRBV12-3 or TRBV12-4 and TRBJ1-5, with 9 bases fitting TRBD1. The read halts 3 residues ahead of the CDR3 end, with the missing end drawn from the germline J gene. The CDR3 is made up of 14 amino acids. J lost 2 bases, V lost 5 bases, and 1 base had no gene match.

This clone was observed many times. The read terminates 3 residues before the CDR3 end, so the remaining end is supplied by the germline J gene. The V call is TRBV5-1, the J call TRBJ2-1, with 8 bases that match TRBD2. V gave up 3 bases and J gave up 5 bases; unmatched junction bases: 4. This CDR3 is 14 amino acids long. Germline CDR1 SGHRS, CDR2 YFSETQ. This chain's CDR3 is CASSWGLVNNEQFF. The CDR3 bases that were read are TGCGCCAGCAGCTGGGGACTAGTAAACAATGAG. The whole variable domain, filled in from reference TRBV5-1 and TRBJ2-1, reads KAGVTQTPRYLIKTRGQQVTLSCSPISGHRSVSWYQQTPGQGLQFLFEYFSETQRNKGNFPGRFSGRQFSNSRSEMNVSTLELGDSALYLCASSWGLVNNEQFFGPGTRLTVL.